Listed below are T cell receptor beta chains from one sample, sequenced in a study of blood T cell repertoires in COVID-19. Only in-frame clones appear in the TCRdb table, and some are missing; sequencing was by immunoSEQ multiplex PCR. Of 50,000 or so clones in the sample, over 80% were seen once. Source material: peripheral blood. Receptor source: a man aged 35-49 years with acute or convalescent COVID-19. The CDR3 runs from the conserved cysteine through the conserved F or W.

>TRBV4-1
CASGQISGTGGLNSNQPQHF
>TRBV27
CASTSLDSSEAFF
>TRBV3-1/TRBV3-2
CASSSKSKGQDTQYF
>TRBV6-4
CASSQTIGYGYTF
>TRBV10-1
CASSASRGTEAFF
>TRBV2
CAKSPTGSTEAFF
>TRBV5-6
CASSPRTGSTSKAFF
>TRBV5-1
CASSLDFAGIADTQYF
>TRBV6-4
CASSPQRGLGYTF
>TRBV6-5
CASSKRRDTYEQYF
>TRBV30
CAWSDRGLNTEAFF
>TRBV2
CASSPRPRTGANTGELFF
>TRBV5-1
CASSLELAGYNEQFF
>TRBV5-8
CASSSTGQGRTEAFF
>TRBV3-1/TRBV3-2
CASSQNRADTQYF
>TRBV6-5
CASSKREYQETQYF
>TRBV9
CASNSLTGELFF
>TRBV5-1
CASSPLAQNYGYTF
>TRBV15
CATSAQGNEQYF